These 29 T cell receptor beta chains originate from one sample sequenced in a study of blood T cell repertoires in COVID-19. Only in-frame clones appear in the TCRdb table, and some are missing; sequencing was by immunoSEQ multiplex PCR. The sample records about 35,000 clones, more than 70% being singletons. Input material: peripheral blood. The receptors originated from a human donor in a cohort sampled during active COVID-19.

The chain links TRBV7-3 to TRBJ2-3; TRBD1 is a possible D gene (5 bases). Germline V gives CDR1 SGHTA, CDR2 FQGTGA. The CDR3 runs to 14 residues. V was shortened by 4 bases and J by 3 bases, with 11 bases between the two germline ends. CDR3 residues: CASSSVGATDTQYF. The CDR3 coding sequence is TGTGCCAGCAGCTCCGTAGGGGCTACAGATACGCAGTATTTT.

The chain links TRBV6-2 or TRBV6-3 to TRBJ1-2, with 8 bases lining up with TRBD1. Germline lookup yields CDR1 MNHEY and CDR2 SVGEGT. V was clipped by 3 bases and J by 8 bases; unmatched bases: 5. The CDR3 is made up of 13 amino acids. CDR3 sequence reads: CASSYQGANGYTF. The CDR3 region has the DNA TGTGCCAGCAGTTATCAGGGGGCTAACGGCTACACCTTC.

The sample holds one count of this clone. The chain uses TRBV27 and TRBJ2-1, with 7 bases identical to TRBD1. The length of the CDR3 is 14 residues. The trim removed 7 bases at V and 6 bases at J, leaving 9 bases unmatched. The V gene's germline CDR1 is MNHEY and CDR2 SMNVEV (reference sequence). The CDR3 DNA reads TGTGCCAGCACCACGACAGGGTATGGCAATGAGCAGTTCTTC. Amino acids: CASTTTGYGNEQFF.

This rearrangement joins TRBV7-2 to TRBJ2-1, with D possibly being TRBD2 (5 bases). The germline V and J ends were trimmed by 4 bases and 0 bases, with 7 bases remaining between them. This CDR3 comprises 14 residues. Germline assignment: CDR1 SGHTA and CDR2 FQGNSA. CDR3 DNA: TGTGCCAGCAGCTATGGGAGCTCCTACAATGAGCAGTTCTTC. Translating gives CASSYGSSYNEQFF.

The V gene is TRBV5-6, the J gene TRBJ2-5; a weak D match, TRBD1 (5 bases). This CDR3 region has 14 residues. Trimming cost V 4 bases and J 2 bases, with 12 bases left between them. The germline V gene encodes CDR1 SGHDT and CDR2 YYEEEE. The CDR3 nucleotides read TGTGCCAGCAGCCGCCGACAGACTCAAGAGACCCAGTACTTC. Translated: CASSRRQTQETQYF.

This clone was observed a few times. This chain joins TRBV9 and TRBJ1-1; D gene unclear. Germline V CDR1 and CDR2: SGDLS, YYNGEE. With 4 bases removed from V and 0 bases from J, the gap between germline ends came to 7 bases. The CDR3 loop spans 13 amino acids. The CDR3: CASSPVVNTEAFF. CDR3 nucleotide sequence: TGTGCCAGCAGCCCCGTAGTGAACACTGAAGCTTTCTTT.

This CDR3 reads CASSLRTGASSPLHF. Here the CDR3 DNA reads TGCGCCAGCAGCTTAAGGACAGGGGCAAGTTCACCCCTCCACTTT. The chain carries TRBV5-1 and TRBJ1-6, with 9 bases identical to TRBD1. Germline V gene sequence: CDR1 SGHRS, CDR2 YFSETQ. V lost 2 bases to trimming and J lost 9 bases; unmatched junction nucleotides: 6. The CDR3 consists of 15 residues.

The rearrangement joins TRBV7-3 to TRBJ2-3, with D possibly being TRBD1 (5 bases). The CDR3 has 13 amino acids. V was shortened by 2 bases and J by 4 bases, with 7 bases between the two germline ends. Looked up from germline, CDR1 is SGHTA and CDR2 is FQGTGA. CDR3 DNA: TGTGCCAGCAGCTTACAACAGGCAGATACGCAGTATTTT. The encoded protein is CASSLQQADTQYF.

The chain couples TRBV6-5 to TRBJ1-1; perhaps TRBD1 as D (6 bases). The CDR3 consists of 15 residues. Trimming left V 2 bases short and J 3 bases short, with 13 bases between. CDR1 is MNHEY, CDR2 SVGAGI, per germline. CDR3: CASSYAQGRHTEAFF. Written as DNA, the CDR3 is TGTGCCAGCAGTTACGCACAGGGTCGGCACACTGAAGCTTTCTTT.

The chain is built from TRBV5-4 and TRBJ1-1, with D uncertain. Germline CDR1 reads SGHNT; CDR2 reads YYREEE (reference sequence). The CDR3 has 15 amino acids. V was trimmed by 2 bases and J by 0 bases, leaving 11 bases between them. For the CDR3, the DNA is TGTGCCAGCAGCTTCGGGGAAAGGGTGAACACTGAAGCTTTCTTT. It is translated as CASSFGERVNTEAFF. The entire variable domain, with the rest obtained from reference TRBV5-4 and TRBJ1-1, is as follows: ETGVTQSPTHLIKTRGQQVTLRCSSQSGHNTVSWYQQALGQGPQFIFQYYREEENGRGNFPPRFSGLQFPNYSSELNVNALELDDSALYLCASSFGERVNTEAFFGQGTRLTVV.

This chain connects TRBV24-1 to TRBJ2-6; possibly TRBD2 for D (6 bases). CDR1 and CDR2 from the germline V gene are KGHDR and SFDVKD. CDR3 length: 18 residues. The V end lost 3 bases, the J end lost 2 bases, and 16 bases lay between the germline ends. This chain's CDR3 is CATSDPGGGAAGANVLTF. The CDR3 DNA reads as TGTGCCACCAGTGATCCTGGTGGCGGGGCTGCTGGGGCCAACGTCCTGACTTTC.

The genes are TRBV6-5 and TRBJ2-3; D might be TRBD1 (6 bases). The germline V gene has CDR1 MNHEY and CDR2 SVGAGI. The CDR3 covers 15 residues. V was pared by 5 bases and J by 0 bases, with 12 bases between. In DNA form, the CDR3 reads TGTGCCAGCAGTCCGGGACACAAGAGCACAGATACGCAGTATTTT. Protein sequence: CASSPGHKSTDTQYF.

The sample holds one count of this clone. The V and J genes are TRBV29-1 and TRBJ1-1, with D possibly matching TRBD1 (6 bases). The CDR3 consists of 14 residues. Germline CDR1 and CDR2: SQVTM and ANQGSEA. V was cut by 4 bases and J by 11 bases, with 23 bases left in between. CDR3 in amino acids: CSVGSDRTPNGAFF. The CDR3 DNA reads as TGCAGCGTTGGGTCAGACAGGACCCCAAACGGGGCTTTCTTT.

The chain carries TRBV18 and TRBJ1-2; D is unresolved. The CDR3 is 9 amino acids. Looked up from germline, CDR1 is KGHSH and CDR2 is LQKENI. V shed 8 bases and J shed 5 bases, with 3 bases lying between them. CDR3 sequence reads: CASLYGYTF. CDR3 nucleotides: TGTGCCAGCCTTTATGGCTACACCTTC.

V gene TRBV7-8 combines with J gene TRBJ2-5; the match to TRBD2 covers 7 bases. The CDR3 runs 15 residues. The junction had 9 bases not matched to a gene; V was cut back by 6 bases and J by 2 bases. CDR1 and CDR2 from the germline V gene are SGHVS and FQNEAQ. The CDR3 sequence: CASRTRGRLQETQYF. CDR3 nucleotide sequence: TGTGCCAGCAGAACGCGGGGGAGGCTTCAAGAGACCCAGTACTTC.

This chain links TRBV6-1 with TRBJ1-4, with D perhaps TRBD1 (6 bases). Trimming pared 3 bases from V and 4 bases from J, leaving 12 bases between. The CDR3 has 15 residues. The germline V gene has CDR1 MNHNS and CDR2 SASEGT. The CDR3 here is CASSDGQLNNEKLFF. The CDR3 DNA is TGTGCCAGCAGTGATGGACAGCTTAATAATGAAAAACTGTTTTTT.

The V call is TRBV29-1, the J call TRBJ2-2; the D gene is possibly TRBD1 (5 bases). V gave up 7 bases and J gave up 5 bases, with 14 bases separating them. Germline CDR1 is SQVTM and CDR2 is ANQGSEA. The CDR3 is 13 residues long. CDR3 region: CSARQGLTGELFF. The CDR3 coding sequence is TGCAGCGCCCGCCAGGGATTGACCGGGGAGCTGTTTTTT.

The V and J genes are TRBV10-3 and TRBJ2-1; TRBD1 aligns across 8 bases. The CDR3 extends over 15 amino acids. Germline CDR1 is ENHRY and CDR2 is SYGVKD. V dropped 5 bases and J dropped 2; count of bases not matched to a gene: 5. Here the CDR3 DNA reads TGTGCCATCAGTAGCCAGGGGGCAACCTACAATGAGCAGTTCTTC. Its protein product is CAISSQGATYNEQFF.

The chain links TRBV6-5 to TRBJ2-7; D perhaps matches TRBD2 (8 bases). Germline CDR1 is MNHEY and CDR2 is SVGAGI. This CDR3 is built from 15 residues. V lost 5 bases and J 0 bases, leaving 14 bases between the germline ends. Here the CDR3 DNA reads TGTGCCAGCAGTATTAGCGGGACAGACTCCTACGAGCAGTACTTC. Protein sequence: CASSISGTDSYEQYF.

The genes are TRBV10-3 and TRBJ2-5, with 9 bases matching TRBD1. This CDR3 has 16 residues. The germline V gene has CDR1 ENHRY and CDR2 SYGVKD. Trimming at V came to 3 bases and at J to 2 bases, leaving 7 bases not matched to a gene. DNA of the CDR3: TGTGCCATCAGTGACATTACAGGGGGCAGGCAAGAGACCCAGTACTTC. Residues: CAISDITGGRQETQYF.

CDR3 coding DNA: TGTGCCAGCAGTACAACCCGACAGAGCTCCTATAATTCACCCCTCCACTTT. Translated, it gives CASSTTRQSSYNSPLHF. This chain joins TRBV27 and TRBJ1-6, with D maybe TRBD1 (5 bases). The CDR3 has 17 amino acids. V lost 5 bases to trimming and J lost 0 bases, with 14 bases between them. From germline, CDR1 is MNHEY and CDR2 SMNVEV (reference sequence).

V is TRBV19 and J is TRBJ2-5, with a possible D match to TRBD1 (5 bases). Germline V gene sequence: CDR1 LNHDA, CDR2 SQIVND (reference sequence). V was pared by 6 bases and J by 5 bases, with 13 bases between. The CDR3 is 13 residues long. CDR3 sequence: CASSGHPGETQYF. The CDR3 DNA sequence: TGTGCCAGTAGCGGACACCCCGGGGAGACCCAGTACTTC.

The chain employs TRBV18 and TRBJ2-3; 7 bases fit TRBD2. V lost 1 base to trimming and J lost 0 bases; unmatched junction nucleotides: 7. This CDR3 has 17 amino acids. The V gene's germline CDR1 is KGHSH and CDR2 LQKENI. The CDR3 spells CASSPLFTGGSTDTQYF. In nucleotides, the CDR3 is TGTGCCAGCTCACCACTCTTCACCGGGGGGAGCACAGATACGCAGTATTTT.

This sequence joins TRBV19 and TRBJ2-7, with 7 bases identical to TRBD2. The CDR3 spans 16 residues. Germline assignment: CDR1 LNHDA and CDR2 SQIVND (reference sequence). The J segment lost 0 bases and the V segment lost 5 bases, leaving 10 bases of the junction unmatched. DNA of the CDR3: TGTGCCAGTAGTCGGGGAGGGACCTCCAGCTCCTACGAGCAGTACTTC. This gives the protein CASSRGGTSSSYEQYF.

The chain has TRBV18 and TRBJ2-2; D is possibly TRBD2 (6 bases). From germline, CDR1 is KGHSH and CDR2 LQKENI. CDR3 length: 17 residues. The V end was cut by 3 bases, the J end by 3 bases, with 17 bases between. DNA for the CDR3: TGTGCCAGCTCACCGCGCCTCTCCGGGGGTGACACCGGGGAGCTGTTTTTT. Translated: CASSPRLSGGDTGELFF.

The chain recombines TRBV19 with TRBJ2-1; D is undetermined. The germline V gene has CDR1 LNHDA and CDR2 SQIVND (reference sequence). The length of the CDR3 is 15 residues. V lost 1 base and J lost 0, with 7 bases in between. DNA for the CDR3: TGTGCCAGTAGTATAGGTCCCAGCTCCTACAATGAGCAGTTCTTC. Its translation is CASSIGPSSYNEQFF.

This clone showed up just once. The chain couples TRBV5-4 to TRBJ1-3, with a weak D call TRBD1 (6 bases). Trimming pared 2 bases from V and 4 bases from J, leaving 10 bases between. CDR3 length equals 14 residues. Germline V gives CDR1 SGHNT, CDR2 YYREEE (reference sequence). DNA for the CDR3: TGTGCCAGCAGCTTCAGGGGTGCCGGAAACACCATATATTTT. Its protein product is CASSFRGAGNTIYF.

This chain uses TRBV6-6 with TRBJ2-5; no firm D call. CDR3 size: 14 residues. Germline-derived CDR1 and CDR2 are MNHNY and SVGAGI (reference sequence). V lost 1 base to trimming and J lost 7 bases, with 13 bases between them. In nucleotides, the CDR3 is TGTGCCAGCAGTTACTACGCTAGTCGTGGGACCCAGTACTTC. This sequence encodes CASSYYASRGTQYF.

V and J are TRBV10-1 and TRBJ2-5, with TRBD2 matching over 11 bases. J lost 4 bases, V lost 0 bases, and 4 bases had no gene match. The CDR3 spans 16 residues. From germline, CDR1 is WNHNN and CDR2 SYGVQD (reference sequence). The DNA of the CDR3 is TGCGCCAGCAGTGAGTCTACCCTAGCGGGGGGAGAGACCCAGTACTTC. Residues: CASSESTLAGGETQYF.